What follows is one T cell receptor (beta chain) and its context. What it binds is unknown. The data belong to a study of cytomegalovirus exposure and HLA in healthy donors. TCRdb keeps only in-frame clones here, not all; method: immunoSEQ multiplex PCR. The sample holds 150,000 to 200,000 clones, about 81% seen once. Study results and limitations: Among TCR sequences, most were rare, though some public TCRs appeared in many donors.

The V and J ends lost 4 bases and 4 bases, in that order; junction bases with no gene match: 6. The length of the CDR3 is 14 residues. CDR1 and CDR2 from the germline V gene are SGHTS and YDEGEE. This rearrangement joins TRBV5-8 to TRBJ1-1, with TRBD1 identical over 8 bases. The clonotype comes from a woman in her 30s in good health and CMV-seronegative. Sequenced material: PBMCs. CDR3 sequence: CASSIDRGGTEAFF. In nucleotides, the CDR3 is TGTGCCAGCAGCATAGACAGGGGTGGCACTGAAGCTTTCTTT.